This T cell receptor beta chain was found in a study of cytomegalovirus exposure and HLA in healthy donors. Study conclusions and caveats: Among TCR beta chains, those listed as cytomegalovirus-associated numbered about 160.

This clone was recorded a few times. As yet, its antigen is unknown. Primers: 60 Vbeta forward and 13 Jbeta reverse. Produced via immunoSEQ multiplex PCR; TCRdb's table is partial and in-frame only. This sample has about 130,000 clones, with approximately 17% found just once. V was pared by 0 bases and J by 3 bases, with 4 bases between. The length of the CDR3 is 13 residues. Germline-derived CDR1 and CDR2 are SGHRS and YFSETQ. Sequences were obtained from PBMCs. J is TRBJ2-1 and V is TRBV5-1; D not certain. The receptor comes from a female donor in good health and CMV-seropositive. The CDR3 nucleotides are TGCGCCAGCAGCTTGGACGGCTACAATGAGCAGTTCTTC. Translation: CASSLDGYNEQFF.